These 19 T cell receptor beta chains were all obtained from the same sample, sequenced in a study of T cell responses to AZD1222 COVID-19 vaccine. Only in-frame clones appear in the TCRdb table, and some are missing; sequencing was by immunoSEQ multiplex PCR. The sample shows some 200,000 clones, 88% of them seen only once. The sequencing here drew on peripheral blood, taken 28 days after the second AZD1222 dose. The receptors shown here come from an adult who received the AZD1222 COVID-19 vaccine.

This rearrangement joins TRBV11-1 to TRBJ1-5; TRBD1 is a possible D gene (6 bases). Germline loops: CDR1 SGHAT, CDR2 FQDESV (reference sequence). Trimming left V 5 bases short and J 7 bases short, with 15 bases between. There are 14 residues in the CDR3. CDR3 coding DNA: TGTGCCAGCAGCCCAGCCGAACAGGGCCAGCCCCAGCATTTT. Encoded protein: CASSPAEQGQPQHF.

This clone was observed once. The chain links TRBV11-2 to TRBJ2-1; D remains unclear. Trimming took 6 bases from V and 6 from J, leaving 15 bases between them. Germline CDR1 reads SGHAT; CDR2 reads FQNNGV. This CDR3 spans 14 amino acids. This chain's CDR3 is CASSSRPPGNEQFF. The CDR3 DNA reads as TGTGCCAGCAGTAGCAGGCCTCCTGGCAATGAGCAGTTCTTC.

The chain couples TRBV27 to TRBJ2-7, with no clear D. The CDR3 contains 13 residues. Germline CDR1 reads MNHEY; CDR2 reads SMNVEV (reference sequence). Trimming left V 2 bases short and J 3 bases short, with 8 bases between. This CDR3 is CASSLSQNYEQYF. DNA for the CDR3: TGTGCCAGCAGTTTAAGCCAGAACTACGAGCAGTACTTC.

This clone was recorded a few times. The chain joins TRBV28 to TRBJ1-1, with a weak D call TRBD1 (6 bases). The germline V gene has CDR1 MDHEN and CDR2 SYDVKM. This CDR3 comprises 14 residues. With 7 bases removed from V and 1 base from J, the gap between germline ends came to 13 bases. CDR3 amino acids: CASTPGGKNTEAFF. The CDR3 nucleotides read TGTGCCAGCACCCCCGGGGGCAAGAACACTGAAGCTTTCTTT.

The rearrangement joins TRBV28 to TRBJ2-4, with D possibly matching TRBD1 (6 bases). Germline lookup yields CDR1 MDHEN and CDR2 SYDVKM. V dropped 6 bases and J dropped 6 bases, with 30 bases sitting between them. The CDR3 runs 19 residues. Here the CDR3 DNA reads TGTGCCAGCAGCTGGGGGCCCTCGGGGCCAGGGTCCCCTATAAACATTCAGTACTTC. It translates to CASSWGPSGPGSPINIQYF. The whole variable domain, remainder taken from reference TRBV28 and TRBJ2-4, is DVKVTQSSRYLVKRTGEKVFLECVQDMDHENMFWYRQDPGLGLRLIYFSYDVKMKEKGDIPEGYSVSREKKERFSLILESASTNQTSMYLCASSWGPSGPGSPINIQYFGAGTRLSVL.

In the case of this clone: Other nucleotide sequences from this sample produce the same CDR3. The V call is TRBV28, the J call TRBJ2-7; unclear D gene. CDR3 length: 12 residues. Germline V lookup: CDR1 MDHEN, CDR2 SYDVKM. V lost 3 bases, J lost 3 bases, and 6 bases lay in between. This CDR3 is CASSLSYYEQYF. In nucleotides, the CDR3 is TGTGCCAGCAGTTTGTCATACTACGAGCAGTACTTC. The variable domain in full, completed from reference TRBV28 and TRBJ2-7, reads DVKVTQSSRYLVKRTGEKVFLECVQDMDHENMFWYRQDPGLGLRLIYFSYDVKMKEKGDIPEGYSVSREKKERFSLILESASTNQTSMYLCASSLSYYEQYFGPGTRLTVT.

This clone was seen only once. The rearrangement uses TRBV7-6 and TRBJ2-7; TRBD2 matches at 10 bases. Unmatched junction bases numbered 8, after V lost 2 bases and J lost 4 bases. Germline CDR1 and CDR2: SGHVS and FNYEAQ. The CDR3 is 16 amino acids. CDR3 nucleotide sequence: TGTGCCAGCAGCTTATCTAGCGGGAGCGCCTCGTACGAGCAGTACTTC. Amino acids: CASSLSSGSASYEQYF.

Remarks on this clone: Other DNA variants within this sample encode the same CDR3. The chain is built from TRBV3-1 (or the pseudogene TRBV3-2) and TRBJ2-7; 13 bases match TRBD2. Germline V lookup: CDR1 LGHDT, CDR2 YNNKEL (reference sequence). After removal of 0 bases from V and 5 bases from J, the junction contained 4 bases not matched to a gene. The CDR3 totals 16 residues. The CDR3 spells CASSQDGLAGVHEQYF. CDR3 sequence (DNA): TGTGCCAGCAGCCAAGACGGACTAGCGGGAGTCCACGAGCAGTACTTC.

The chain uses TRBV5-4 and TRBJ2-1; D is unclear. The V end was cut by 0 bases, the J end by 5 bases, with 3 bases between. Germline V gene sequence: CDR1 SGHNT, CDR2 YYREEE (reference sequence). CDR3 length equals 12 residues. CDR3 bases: TGTGCCAGCAGCTTGGGGGACAATGAGCAGTTCTTC. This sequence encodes CASSLGDNEQFF.

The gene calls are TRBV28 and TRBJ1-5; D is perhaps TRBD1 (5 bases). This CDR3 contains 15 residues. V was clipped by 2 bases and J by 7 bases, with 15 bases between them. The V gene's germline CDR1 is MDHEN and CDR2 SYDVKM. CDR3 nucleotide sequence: TGTGCCAGCAGTTTAGAGTCGGGGGGTGTACAGCCCCAGCATTTT. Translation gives CASSLESGGVQPQHF.

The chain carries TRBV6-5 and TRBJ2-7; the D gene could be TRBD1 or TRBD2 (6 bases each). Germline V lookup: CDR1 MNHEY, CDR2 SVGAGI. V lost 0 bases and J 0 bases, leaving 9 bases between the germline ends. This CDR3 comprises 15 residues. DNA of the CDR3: TGTGCCAGCAGTTACTCGGAGGGGGGCTCCTACGAGCAGTACTTC. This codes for CASSYSEGGSYEQYF.

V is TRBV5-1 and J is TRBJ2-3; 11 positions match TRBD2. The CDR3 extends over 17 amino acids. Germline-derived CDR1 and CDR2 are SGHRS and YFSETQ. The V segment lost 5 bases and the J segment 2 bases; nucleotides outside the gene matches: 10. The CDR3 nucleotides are TGCGCCAGCAGTAGGGGTAGCGGGAGGGAAATCACAGATACGCAGTATTTT. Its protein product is CASSRGSGREITDTQYF. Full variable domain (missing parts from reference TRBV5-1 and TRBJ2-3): KAGVTQTPRYLIKTRGQQVTLSCSPISGHRSVSWYQQTPGQGLQFLFEYFSETQRNKGNFPGRFSGRQFSNSRSEMNVSTLELGDSALYLCASSRGSGREITDTQYFGPGTRLTVL.

DNA of the CDR3: TGTGCCAGTAGTAATTCGCCGCTAGCGGGAGTAGGATCCTACAATGAGCAGTTCTTC. Protein sequence: CASSNSPLAGVGSYNEQFF. V and J are TRBV19 and TRBJ2-1, with 10 bases fitting TRBD2. This CDR3 comprises 19 residues. V dropped 4 bases and J dropped 1; count of bases not matched to a gene: 13. Per germline, CDR1 LNHDA and CDR2 SQIVND (reference sequence). Full variable domain (missing parts from reference TRBV19 and TRBJ2-1): DGGITQSPKYLFRKEGQNVTLSCEQNLNHDAMYWYRQDPGQGLRLIYYSQIVNDFQKGDIAEGYSVSREKKESFPLTVTSAQKNPTAFYLCASSNSPLAGVGSYNEQFFGPGTRLTVL.

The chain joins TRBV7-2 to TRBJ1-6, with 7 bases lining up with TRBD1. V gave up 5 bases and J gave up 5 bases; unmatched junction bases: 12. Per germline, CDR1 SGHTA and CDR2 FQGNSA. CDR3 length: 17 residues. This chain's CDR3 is CASSPEGQGVNNSPLHF. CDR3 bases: TGTGCCAGCAGCCCGGAGGGCCAGGGGGTTAATAATTCACCCCTCCACTTT.

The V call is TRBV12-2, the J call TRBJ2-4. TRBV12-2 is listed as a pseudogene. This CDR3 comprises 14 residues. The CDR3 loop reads CASRLVRRKNIQYF. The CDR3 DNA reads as TGTGCAAGTCGCTTGGTTAGAAGGAAAAACATTCAGTACTTC.

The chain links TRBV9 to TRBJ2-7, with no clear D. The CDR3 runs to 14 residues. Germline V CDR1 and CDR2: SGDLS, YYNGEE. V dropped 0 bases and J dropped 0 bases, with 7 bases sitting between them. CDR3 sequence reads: CASSVEHFSYEQYF. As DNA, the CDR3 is TGTGCCAGCAGCGTAGAACACTTCTCCTACGAGCAGTACTTC.

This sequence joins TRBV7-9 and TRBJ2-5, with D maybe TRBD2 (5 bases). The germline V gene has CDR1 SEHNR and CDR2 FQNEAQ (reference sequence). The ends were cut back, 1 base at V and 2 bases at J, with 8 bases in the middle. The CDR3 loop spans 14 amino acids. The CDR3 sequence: CASSLGAGQETQYF. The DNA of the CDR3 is TGTGCCAGCAGCTTAGGGGCGGGTCAAGAGACCCAGTACTTC.

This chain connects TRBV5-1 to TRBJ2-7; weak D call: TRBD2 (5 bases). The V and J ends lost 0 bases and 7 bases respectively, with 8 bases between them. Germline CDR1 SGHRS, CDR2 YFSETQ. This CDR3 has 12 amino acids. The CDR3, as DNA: TGCGCCAGCAGCTTGGACTGGAGGGAGCAGTACTTC. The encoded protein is CASSLDWREQYF. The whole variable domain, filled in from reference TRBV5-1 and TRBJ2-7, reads KAGVTQTPRYLIKTRGQQVTLSCSPISGHRSVSWYQQTPGQGLQFLFEYFSETQRNKGNFPGRFSGRQFSNSRSEMNVSTLELGDSALYLCASSLDWREQYFGPGTRLTVT.

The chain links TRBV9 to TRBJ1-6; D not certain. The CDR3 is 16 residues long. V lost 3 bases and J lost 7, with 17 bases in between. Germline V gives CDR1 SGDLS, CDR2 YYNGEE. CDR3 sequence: CASSAAGLGLNSPLHF. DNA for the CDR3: TGTGCCAGCAGCGCAGCGGGTCTGGGGTTGAATTCACCCCTCCACTTT.